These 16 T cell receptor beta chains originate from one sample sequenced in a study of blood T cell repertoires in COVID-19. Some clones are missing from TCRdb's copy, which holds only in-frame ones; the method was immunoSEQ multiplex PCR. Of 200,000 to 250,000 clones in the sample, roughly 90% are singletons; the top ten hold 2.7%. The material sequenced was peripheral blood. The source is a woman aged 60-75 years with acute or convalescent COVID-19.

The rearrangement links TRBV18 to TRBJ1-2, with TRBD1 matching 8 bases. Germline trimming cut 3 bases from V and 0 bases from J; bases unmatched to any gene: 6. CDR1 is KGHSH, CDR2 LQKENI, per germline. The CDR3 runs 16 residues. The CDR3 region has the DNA TGTGCCAGCTCACCCAGGGGGCTAGAAGCTAACTATGGCTACACCTTC. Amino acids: CASSPRGLEANYGYTF.

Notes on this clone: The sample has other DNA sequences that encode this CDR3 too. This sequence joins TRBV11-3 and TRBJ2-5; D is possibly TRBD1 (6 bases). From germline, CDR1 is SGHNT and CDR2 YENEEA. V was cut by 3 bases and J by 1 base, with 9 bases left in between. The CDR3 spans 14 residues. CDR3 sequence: CASSFGQSQETQYF. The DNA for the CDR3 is TGTGCCAGCAGCTTTGGACAGTCCCAAGAGACCCAGTACTTC.

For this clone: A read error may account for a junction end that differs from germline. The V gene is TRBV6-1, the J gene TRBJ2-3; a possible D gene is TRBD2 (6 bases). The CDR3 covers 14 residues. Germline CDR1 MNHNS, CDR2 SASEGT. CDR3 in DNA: TGTGCCAGCAGGGAAGGACTATTCACAGATACGCAGTATTTT. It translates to CASREGLFTDTQYF.

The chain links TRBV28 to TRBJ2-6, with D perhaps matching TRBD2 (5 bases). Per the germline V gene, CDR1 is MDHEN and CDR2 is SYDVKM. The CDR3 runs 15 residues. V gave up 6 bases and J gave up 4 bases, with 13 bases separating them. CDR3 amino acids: CASSRIEGGANVLTF. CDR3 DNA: TGTGCCAGCAGCCGTATTGAGGGCGGGGCCAACGTCCTGACTTTC.

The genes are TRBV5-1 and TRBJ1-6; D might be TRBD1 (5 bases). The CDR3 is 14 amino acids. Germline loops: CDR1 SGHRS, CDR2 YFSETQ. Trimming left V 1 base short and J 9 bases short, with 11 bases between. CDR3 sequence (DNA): TGCGCCAGCAGCTTGTTACAGGCCACTTCACCCCTCCACTTT. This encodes CASSLLQATSPLHF. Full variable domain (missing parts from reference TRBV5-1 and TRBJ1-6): KAGVTQTPRYLIKTRGQQVTLSCSPISGHRSVSWYQQTPGQGLQFLFEYFSETQRNKGNFPGRFSGRQFSNSRSEMNVSTLELGDSALYLCASSLLQATSPLHFGNGTRLTVT.

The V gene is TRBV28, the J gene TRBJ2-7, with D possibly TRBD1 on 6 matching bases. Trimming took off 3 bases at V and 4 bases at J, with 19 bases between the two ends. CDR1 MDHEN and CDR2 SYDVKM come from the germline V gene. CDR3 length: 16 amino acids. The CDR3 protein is CASSFGRRGSGYEQYF. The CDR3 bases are TGTGCCAGCAGTTTTGGTAGAAGGGGGTCAGGGTACGAGCAGTACTTC.

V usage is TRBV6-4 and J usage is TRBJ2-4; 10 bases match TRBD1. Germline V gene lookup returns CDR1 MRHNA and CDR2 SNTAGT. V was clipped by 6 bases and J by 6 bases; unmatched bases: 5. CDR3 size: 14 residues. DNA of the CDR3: TGTGCCAGCAGCCCGGGACAGGGGTCAAACATTCAGTACTTC. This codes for CASSPGQGSNIQYF.

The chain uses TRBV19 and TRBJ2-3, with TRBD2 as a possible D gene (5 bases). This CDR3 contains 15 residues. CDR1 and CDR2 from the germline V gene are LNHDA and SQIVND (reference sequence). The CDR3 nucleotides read TGTGCTTCCAGAACTGGGAGCAGCTTCACAGATACGCAGTATTTT. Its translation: CASRTGSSFTDTQYF. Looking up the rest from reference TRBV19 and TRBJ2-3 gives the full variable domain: DGGITQSPKYLFRKEGQNVTLSCEQNLNHDAMYWYRQDPGQGLRLIYYSQIVNDFQKGDIAEGYSVSREKKESFPLTVTSAQKNPTAFYLCASRTGSSFTDTQYFGPGTRLTVL.

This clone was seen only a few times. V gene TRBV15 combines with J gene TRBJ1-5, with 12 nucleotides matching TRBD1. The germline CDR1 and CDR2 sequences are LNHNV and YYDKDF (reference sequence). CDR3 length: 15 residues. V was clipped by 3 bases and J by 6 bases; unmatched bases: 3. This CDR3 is CATSRGQGAFQPQHF. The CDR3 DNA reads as TGTGCCACCAGCAGGGGACAGGGGGCTTTTCAGCCCCAGCATTTT.

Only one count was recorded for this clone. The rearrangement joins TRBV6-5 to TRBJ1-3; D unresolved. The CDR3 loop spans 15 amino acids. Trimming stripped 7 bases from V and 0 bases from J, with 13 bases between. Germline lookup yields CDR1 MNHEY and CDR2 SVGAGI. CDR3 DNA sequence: TGTGCCAGCACCCCGGAGAGGAACTCTGGAAACACCATATATTTT. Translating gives CASTPERNSGNTIYF.

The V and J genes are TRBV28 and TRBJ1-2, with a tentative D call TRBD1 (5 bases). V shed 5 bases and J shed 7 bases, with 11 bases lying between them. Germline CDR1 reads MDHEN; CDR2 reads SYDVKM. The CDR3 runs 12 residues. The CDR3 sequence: CASSTGVSGYTF. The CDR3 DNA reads TGTGCCAGCAGTACGGGGGTCTCTGGCTACACCTTC.

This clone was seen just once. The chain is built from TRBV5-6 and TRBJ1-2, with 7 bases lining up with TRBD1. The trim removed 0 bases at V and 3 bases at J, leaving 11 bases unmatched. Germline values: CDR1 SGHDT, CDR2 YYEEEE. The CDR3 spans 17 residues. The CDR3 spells CASSLGTPGQLYYGYTF. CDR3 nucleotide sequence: TGTGCCAGCAGCTTGGGTACTCCGGGACAGCTATACTATGGCTACACCTTC.

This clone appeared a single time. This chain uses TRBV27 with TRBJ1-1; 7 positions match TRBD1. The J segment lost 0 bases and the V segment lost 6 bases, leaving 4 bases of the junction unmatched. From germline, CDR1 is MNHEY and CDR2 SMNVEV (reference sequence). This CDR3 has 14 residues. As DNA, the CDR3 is TGTGCCAGCAGAAAGACAGGGCTGAACACTGAAGCTTTCTTT. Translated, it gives CASRKTGLNTEAFF.

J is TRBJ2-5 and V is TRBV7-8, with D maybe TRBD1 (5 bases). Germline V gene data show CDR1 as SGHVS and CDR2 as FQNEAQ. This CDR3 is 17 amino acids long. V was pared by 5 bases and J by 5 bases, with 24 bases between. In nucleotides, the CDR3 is TGTGCCAGCAGCCCCCCCCTGGGGCAGCGCGCGGAGGAGACCCAGTACTTC. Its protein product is CASSPPLGQRAEETQYF. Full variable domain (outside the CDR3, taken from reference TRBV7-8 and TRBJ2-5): GAGVSQSPRYKVAKRGQDVALRCDPISGHVSLFWYQQALGQGPEFLTYFQNEAQLDKSGLPSDRFFAERPEGSVSTLKIQRTQQEDSAVYLCASSPPLGQRAEETQYFGPGTRLLVL.

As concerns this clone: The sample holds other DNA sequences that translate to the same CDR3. The CDR3 coding sequence is TGTGCCAGCAGTTACTCGACAGGGGGCACTGAAGCTTTCTTT. This gives the protein CASSYSTGGTEAFF. V and J are TRBV6-5 and TRBJ1-1; 9 bases are shared with TRBD1. Germline V CDR1 and CDR2: MNHEY, SVGAGI. V trimming: 0 bases; J trimming: 4 bases; junction bases outside the gene matches: 0. This CDR3 is 14 amino acids long.

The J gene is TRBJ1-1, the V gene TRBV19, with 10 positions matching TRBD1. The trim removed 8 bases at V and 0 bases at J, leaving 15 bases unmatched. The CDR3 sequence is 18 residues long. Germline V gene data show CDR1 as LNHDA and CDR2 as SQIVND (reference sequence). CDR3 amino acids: CASLDRGPTGEMNTEAFF. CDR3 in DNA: TGTGCCAGTCTTGACAGGGGGCCTACCGGAGAGATGAACACTGAAGCTTTCTTT.